This T cell receptor beta chain is drawn from a study of beta chain features in type 1 diabetes. Reverse transcribing all isolated RNA meant expressed TCRB transcripts were sequenced. The method was immunoSEQ multiplex PCR; TCRdb's version includes in-frame clones alone and lacks a portion of them. The sample shows fewer than 350,000 clones, 7.5% to 9.5% of them seen only once. The germline CDR1 and CDR2 sequences are MNHEY and SVGAGI. The CDR3 sequence is 14 residues long. V trimming: 5 bases; J trimming: 4 bases; junction bases outside the gene matches: 4. This clone was seen more than once but under ten times.

The clonotype comes from a woman between 18 and 30 years old in good health. The chain employs TRBV6-5 and TRBJ1-4; 7 bases are a match to TRBD1. Material for sequencing was central memory CD4+ T cells from blood. CDR3 residues: CASSRRQGNEKLFF. DNA for the CDR3: TGTGCCAGCAGTCGTCGACAGGGTAATGAAAAACTGTTTTTT.